This entry is about one T cell receptor (beta chain). What it binds is unknown. This sample was included in a study of cytomegalovirus exposure and HLA in healthy donors. Overall study findings and caveats: Published work reported that the classifier diagnosed cytomegalovirus status with high specificity and sensitivity. As a later analysis showed, a missense DCLRE1C variant was linked to trimming of TCR beta V- and J-genes.

Primers included in the PCR were 60 Vbeta and 13 Jbeta primers. Profiled with immunoSEQ multiplex PCR; TCRdb holds only in-frame clones, not every one. The sample gives 150,000 to 200,000 clones, 75% to 90% of which show up once; around 2% is in the top ten. Germline V gene lookup returns CDR1 SGHTA and CDR2 FQGNSA. The CDR3 has 17 amino acids. V and J are TRBV7-2 and TRBJ2-5; 10 bases fit TRBD2. The J call may be in error: the DNA end matches TRBJ2-7 better. Sequenced: PBMCs. This TCR came from a human donor in good health. In DNA form, the CDR3 reads TGTGCCAGCAGCTTAGCTCCCAGCGGGGGGGCTTCCTACGAGCAGTACTTC. Its translation: CASSLAPSGGASYEQYF.